This TCR beta chain came from a study of control samples from healthy donors and cancer patients. Trimming took off 0 bases at V and 6 bases at J, with 6 bases between the two ends. The CDR3 spans 12 residues. From germline, CDR1 is SGHNT and CDR2 YYREEE (reference sequence). The repertoire was sequenced with immunoSEQ multiplex PCR; TCRdb's copy has only in-frame clones and lacks some. The sample carries about 160,000 clones, 90% to 95% recorded once. Points on this clone: The sample holds other DNA sequences that translate to the same CDR3.

The sequenced material came from blood. The chain uses TRBV5-4 and TRBJ1-2; D gene uncertain. This TCR came from a woman in her thirties or forties in good health. The CDR3 nucleotides read TGTGCCAGCAGCTTGGAGGTGGATGGCTACACCTTC. It encodes CASSLEVDGYTF.